A selection of T cell receptor beta chains follows, all from one sample in a study of cytotoxic CD8 clonotypes in ibrutinib-treated CLL. Measured with immunoSEQ multiplex PCR; TCRdb has only the in-frame clones, and not every one. The top ten clones hold roughly 13% of a sample with approximately 200,000 clones, about two thirds of them seen once. Sequencing used PBMCs, obtained after 24 months of ibrutinib treatment. Receptors originate from a human donor with chronic lymphocytic leukemia. Each CDR3 is given with its conserved first and last residue. The order of the fields is clone size, V gene, J gene, D gene, CDR3 DNA, CDR3 protein. D genes are given only for firm matches. Part of the rows lack a size; the others show once, few, many or a class for expanded clones.

clone size: -
V gene: TRBV7-2
J gene: TRBJ1-5
D gene: -
CDR3 DNA: TGTGCCAGCAGCACGGGACGTGATCAGCCCCAGCATTTT
CDR3 protein: CASSTGRDQPQHF

clone size: -
V gene: TRBV10-3
J gene: TRBJ2-2
D gene: TRBD1
CDR3 DNA: TGTGCCATCAGTGAAAGACAGGGCGGCACCGGGGAGCTGTTTTTT
CDR3 protein: CAISERQGGTGELFF

clone size: few
V gene: TRBV27
J gene: TRBJ1-5
D gene: -
CDR3 DNA: TGTGCCAGCGCCTCCCTCCAAGGCAATCAGCCCCAGCATTTT
CDR3 protein: CASASLQGNQPQHF

clone size: few
V gene: TRBV10-1
J gene: TRBJ2-7
D gene: -
CDR3 DNA: TGCGCCAGCAGTGAACGCTTGTCGGACGAGCAGTACTTC
CDR3 protein: CASSERLSDEQYF

clone size: -
V gene: TRBV28
J gene: TRBJ2-1
D gene: TRBD2
CDR3 DNA: TGTGCCAGCAGTTTGCTAGCGGGAGACTACAATGAGCAGTTCTTC
CDR3 protein: CASSLLAGDYNEQFF

clone size: -
V gene: TRBV7-8
J gene: TRBJ2-7
D gene: TRBD2
CDR3 DNA: TGTGCCAGCAGCCCCCGTGGGGGGGGCTACGAGCAGTACTTC
CDR3 protein: CASSPRGGGYEQYF

clone size: -
V gene: TRBV28
J gene: TRBJ2-5
D gene: TRBD1
CDR3 DNA: TGTGCCAGCAGTCCCTCCCGACAGGGGCTCGGAGAGACCCAGTACTTC
CDR3 protein: CASSPSRQGLGETQYF

clone size: few
V gene: TRBV30
J gene: TRBJ1-4
D gene: -
CDR3 DNA: TGTGCCTGGAGTGGTGGCTCAAATGAAAAACTGTTTTTT
CDR3 protein: CAWSGGSNEKLFF

clone size: -
V gene: TRBV28
J gene: TRBJ1-5
D gene: -
CDR3 DNA: TGTGCCAGCAGCCCGGTGGGCAATCAGCCCCAGCATTTT
CDR3 protein: CASSPVGNQPQHF

clone size: -
V gene: TRBV7-3
J gene: TRBJ2-1
D gene: TRBD2
CDR3 DNA: TGTGCCAGCAGCTTATTCGCGGGAGTGGTGGATGAGCAGTTCTTC
CDR3 protein: CASSLFAGVVDEQFF

clone size: -
V gene: TRBV13
J gene: TRBJ2-1
D gene: TRBD2
CDR3 DNA: TGTGCCAGCACCCTAGGACTAGCGGGAGGGCGATCCTACAATGAGCAGTTCTTC
CDR3 protein: CASTLGLAGGRSYNEQFF

clone size: once
V gene: TRBV9
J gene: TRBJ2-1
D gene: TRBD2
CDR3 DNA: TGTGCCAGCAGCCCCGGGACTAGCGGGAACCATGAGCAGTTCTTC
CDR3 protein: CASSPGTSGNHEQFF

clone size: -
V gene: TRBV5-4
J gene: TRBJ2-5
D gene: TRBD2
CDR3 DNA: TGTGCCAGCAGCGGGGAGGAGACTAGCGGGAAAGAGACCCAGTACTTC
CDR3 protein: CASSGEETSGKETQYF

clone size: -
V gene: TRBV6-5
J gene: TRBJ1-1
D gene: TRBD1
CDR3 DNA: TGTGCCAGCAGGAGAGACAGGGGGCCCACTGAAGCTTTCTTT
CDR3 protein: CASRRDRGPTEAFF

clone size: -
V gene: TRBV15
J gene: TRBJ2-1
D gene: -
CDR3 DNA: TGTGCCACCTCCTACTTGCAGTCCCGGGAGCAGTTCTTC
CDR3 protein: CATSYLQSREQFF

clone size: -
V gene: TRBV6-6
J gene: TRBJ1-1
D gene: -
CDR3 DNA: TGTGCCAGCAGTTCCCTGTTGGCCGAACCGTCTTTCTTT
CDR3 protein: CASSSLLAEPSFF

clone size: -
V gene: TRBV6-1
J gene: TRBJ1-2
D gene: -
CDR3 DNA: TGTGCCAGCAGTGCCCTCGTGACTAACTATGGCTACACCTTC
CDR3 protein: CASSALVTNYGYTF

clone size: few
V gene: TRBV7-3
J gene: TRBJ2-6
D gene: -
CDR3 DNA: TGTGCCAGCAGCGTAGGAGCTGGGGCCAACGTCCTGACTTTC
CDR3 protein: CASSVGAGANVLTF

clone size: -
V gene: TRBV9
J gene: TRBJ1-1
D gene: -
CDR3 DNA: TGTGCCAGCAGCGTAGGAAACCGGGCGGCGCTGAACACTGAAGCTTTCTTT
CDR3 protein: CASSVGNRAALNTEAFF

clone size: few
V gene: TRBV25-1
J gene: TRBJ1-5
D gene: -
CDR3 DNA: TGTGCCAGCAGTGTGGGGTACCAGCCCCAGCATTTT
CDR3 protein: CASSVGYQPQHF

clone size: -
V gene: TRBV10-1
J gene: TRBJ2-5
D gene: -
CDR3 DNA: TGCGCCAGCAGTGAGACACTGTACCAAGAGACCCAGTACTTC
CDR3 protein: CASSETLYQETQYF

clone size: -
V gene: TRBV19
J gene: TRBJ1-5
D gene: TRBD1
CDR3 DNA: TGTGCCAGTAGCGGGACAGGGGATCAGCCCCAGCATTTT
CDR3 protein: CASSGTGDQPQHF

clone size: -
V gene: TRBV19
J gene: TRBJ2-1
D gene: -
CDR3 DNA: TGTGCCAGTAGTTGGTTTTCGGGAAGGTCCTACAATGAGCAGTTCTTC
CDR3 protein: CASSWFSGRSYNEQFF

clone size: few
V gene: TRBV19
J gene: TRBJ2-7
D gene: -
CDR3 DNA: TGTGCCAGTAGTCTCGGACGGGAGTACGAGCAGTACTTC
CDR3 protein: CASSLGREYEQYF

clone size: -
V gene: TRBV14
J gene: TRBJ2-7
D gene: -
CDR3 DNA: TGTGCCAGCAGCCAAGACAGGGTGGGTTCTAACGAGCAGTACTTC
CDR3 protein: CASSQDRVGSNEQYF

clone size: -
V gene: TRBV25-1
J gene: TRBJ1-1
D gene: -
CDR3 DNA: TGTGCCAGCAGTGAATGGCGAGGAACTGAAGCTTTCTTT
CDR3 protein: CASSEWRGTEAFF

clone size: few
V gene: TRBV6-1
J gene: TRBJ2-7
D gene: -
CDR3 DNA: TGTGCCAGCAGTGATAGCTACGAGCAGTACTTC
CDR3 protein: CASSDSYEQYF

clone size: -
V gene: TRBV9
J gene: TRBJ1-1
D gene: TRBD1
CDR3 DNA: TGTGCCAGCAGCCAAGGGACAGCAAACACTGAAGCTTTCTTT
CDR3 protein: CASSQGTANTEAFF

clone size: -
V gene: TRBV7-2
J gene: TRBJ2-1
D gene: -
CDR3 DNA: TGTGCCAGCAGCTTAGCGCTATCCCGGCTCGATGAGCAGTTCTTC
CDR3 protein: CASSLALSRLDEQFF

clone size: -
V gene: TRBV6-6
J gene: TRBJ1-5
D gene: TRBD1
CDR3 DNA: TGTGCCAGCAGTAAGACAGGGGGCTGGCAGCCCCAGCATTTT
CDR3 protein: CASSKTGGWQPQHF

clone size: -
V gene: TRBV7-3
J gene: TRBJ2-3
D gene: TRBD1
CDR3 DNA: TGTGCCAGCAGCCCAGGGACAGGGGGAACAGATACGCAGTATTTT
CDR3 protein: CASSPGTGGTDTQYF

clone size: -
V gene: TRBV2
J gene: TRBJ2-7
D gene: -
CDR3 DNA: TGTGCCAGCAGTGAGGTAGCGATTCGTGAGCAGTACTTC
CDR3 protein: CASSEVAIREQYF

clone size: -
V gene: TRBV27
J gene: TRBJ2-7
D gene: TRBD1
CDR3 DNA: TGTGCCAGCAGTCTTGGGACAGGGGGCAACGAGCAGTACTTC
CDR3 protein: CASSLGTGGNEQYF

clone size: few
V gene: TRBV28
J gene: TRBJ1-1
D gene: -
CDR3 DNA: TGTGCCAGCAGTCTGCGGGGCCTGAACACTGAAGCTTTCTTT
CDR3 protein: CASSLRGLNTEAFF

clone size: few
V gene: TRBV11-3
J gene: TRBJ2-1
D gene: -
CDR3 DNA: TGTGCCAGCAGCTTAGGATCCTACAATGAGCAGTTCTTC
CDR3 protein: CASSLGSYNEQFF

clone size: -
V gene: TRBV7-2
J gene: TRBJ2-5
D gene: -
CDR3 DNA: TGTGCCAGCAGCTCTGTGGGGGGAGTTGAGACCCAGTACTTC
CDR3 protein: CASSSVGGVETQYF

clone size: -
V gene: TRBV5-1
J gene: TRBJ1-3
D gene: -
CDR3 DNA: TGCGCCAGCAGCTTGGAAAGTAGGTCTCACTCTGGAAACACCATATATTTT
CDR3 protein: CASSLESRSHSGNTIYF

clone size: -
V gene: TRBV2
J gene: TRBJ1-5
D gene: TRBD1
CDR3 DNA: TGTGCCAGCAGCGGGCTGACAGGGGGCTACTGGGTGGGTAATCAGCCCCAGCATTTT
CDR3 protein: CASSGLTGGYWVGNQPQHF

clone size: -
V gene: TRBV4-3
J gene: TRBJ1-2
D gene: -
CDR3 DNA: TGCGCCAGCAGCCAAGATAGTTCGGGGGACTATGGCTACACCTTC
CDR3 protein: CASSQDSSGDYGYTF

clone size: -
V gene: TRBV7-2
J gene: TRBJ2-2
D gene: -
CDR3 DNA: TGTGCCGCCAGGGCTAAGAACACCGGGGAGCTGTTTTTT
CDR3 protein: CAARAKNTGELFF

clone size: -
V gene: TRBV4-1
J gene: TRBJ2-7
D gene: -
CDR3 DNA: TGCGCCAGCAGCCAAGCATGGACAATTGACTACGAGCAGTACTTC
CDR3 protein: CASSQAWTIDYEQYF

clone size: -
V gene: TRBV7-9
J gene: TRBJ1-3
D gene: -
CDR3 DNA: TGTGCCAGCAGCTCGTACCAGGGGAACTCTGGAAACACCATATATTTT
CDR3 protein: CASSSYQGNSGNTIYF

clone size: -
V gene: TRBV10-1
J gene: TRBJ2-2
D gene: -
CDR3 DNA: TGCGCCAGCACTGGGACACCAACCACCGGGGAGCTGTTTTTT
CDR3 protein: CASTGTPTTGELFF

clone size: -
V gene: TRBV4-1
J gene: TRBJ2-6
D gene: -
CDR3 DNA: TGCGCCAGCAGCCAAGACAGGGTTTCTGGGGCCAACGTCCTGACTTTC
CDR3 protein: CASSQDRVSGANVLTF

clone size: -
V gene: TRBV2
J gene: TRBJ2-2
D gene: TRBD2
CDR3 DNA: TGTGCCAGCAGTGACCCCGGGACTAGTCATGCCGGGGAGCTGTTTTTT
CDR3 protein: CASSDPGTSHAGELFF

clone size: -
V gene: TRBV30
J gene: TRBJ2-7
D gene: -
CDR3 DNA: TGTGCCTGGAGCCAAGACAGGTCCTACGAGCAGTACTTC
CDR3 protein: CAWSQDRSYEQYF

clone size: -
V gene: TRBV4-2
J gene: TRBJ2-3
D gene: TRBD1
CDR3 DNA: TGTGCCAGCAGCCTTGGACAGGGGTACACAGATACGCAGTATTTT
CDR3 protein: CASSLGQGYTDTQYF

clone size: -
V gene: TRBV5-4
J gene: TRBJ1-5
D gene: -
CDR3 DNA: TGTGCCAGCAGCAAGACAGAGAGGCATCAGCCCCAGCATTTT
CDR3 protein: CASSKTERHQPQHF

clone size: few
V gene: TRBV30
J gene: TRBJ2-7
D gene: TRBD1
CDR3 DNA: TGTGCCTGGAGCGGGACAGGAAAAAGGATCGAGCAGTACTTC
CDR3 protein: CAWSGTGKRIEQYF